Included here is one TCR beta chain sequence, with context. The antigen remains undetermined. The data are from a study of T cell responses to AZD1222 COVID-19 vaccine. Overall study results and limits: Most donors were white British and more were female, and clonal diversity was possibly underestimated. Seropositivity was recorded at baseline in only 5 or 6 AZD1222 recipients.

The CDR3 is 14 residues long. Trimming stripped 0 bases from V and 2 bases from J, with 8 bases between. Germline V gene data show CDR1 as SGHRS and CDR2 as YFSETQ. Data came from immunoSEQ multiplex PCR; TCRdb stores just in-frame clones and leaves some out. The table includes about 92,000 clones, around 86% detected once. This sample comprised peripheral blood, obtained on day 0 of AZD1222 vaccination. This clonotype originated in an adult in good health. The chain couples TRBV5-1 to TRBJ2-5; unclear D gene. CDR3 in amino acids: CASSLGTVQETQYF. The CDR3 DNA reads as TGCGCCAGCAGCTTGGGGACGGTACAAGAGACCCAGTACTTC.